The following is a T cell receptor (beta chain) sequence with its context. The antigen is not known. The sample comes from a study of T cells after yellow fever vaccination. Study-wide points: CD4 and CD8 compartments shared a small share of clonotypes, likely from convergent recombination.

The CDR3 is 15 amino acids. V dropped 5 bases and J dropped 2 bases, with 13 bases sitting between them. CDR1 and CDR2 from the germline V gene are LNHNV and YYDKDF (reference sequence). TCRdb ran MiXCR on the 5' RACE reads and lists one entry per CDR3 protein. The sample lists about 170,000 distinct CDR3 sequences, approximately 10% occurring once. The receptor comes from a young man who received the YFV17D yellow fever vaccine. This rearrangement joins TRBV15 to TRBJ2-1, with a possible D match to TRBD2 (7 bases). The sequencing used CD8+ T cells sorted from PBMCs, collected 15 days after the yellow fever booster vaccination. The CDR3 reads CATSFPGGPYNEQFF. The CDR3 coding sequence is TGTGCCACCAGCTTCCCGGGGGGCCCCTACAATGAGCAGTTCTTC.